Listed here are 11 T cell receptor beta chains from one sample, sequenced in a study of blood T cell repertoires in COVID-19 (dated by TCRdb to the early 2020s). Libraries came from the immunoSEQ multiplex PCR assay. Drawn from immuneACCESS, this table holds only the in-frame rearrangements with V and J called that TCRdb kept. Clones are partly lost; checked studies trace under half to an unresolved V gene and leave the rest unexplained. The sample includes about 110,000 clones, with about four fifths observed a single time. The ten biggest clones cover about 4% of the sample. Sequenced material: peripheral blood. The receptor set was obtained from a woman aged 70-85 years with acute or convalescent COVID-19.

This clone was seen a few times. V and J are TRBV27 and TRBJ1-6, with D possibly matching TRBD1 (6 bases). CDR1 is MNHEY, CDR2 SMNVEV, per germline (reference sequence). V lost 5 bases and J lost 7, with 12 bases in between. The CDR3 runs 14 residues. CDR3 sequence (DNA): TGTGCCAGCAGTAATGGACAGAACAATTCACCCCTCCACTTT. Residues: CASSNGQNNSPLHF.

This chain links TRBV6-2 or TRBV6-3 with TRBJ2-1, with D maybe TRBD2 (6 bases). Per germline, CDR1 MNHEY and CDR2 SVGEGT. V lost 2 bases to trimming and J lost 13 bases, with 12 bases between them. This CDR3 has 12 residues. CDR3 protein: CASSYPGTYQFF. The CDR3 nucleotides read TGTGCCAGCAGTTACCCCGGGACTTACCAGTTCTTC.

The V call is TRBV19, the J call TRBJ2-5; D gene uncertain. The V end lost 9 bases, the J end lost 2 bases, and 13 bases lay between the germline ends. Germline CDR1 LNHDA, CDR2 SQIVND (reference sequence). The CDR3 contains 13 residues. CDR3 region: CASRHTTQETQYF. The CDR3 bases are TGTGCCAGCAGACATACAACTCAAGAGACCCAGTACTTC.

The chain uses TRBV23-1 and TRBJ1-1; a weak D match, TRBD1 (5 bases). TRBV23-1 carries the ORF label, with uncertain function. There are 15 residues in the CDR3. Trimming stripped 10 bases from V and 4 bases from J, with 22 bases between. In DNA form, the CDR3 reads TGCGCCATTTACCGGTGGGGGGGATTACGCACTGAAGCTTTCTTT. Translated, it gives CAIYRWGGLRTEAFF.

CDR3 residues: CASSDPRTGGYGYTF. The CDR3 nucleotides read TGTGCCAGCAGCGATCCCAGGACAGGGGGCTATGGCTACACCTTC. The rearrangement joins TRBV7-2 to TRBJ1-2; 10 nucleotides align to TRBD1. The length of the CDR3 is 15 residues. Germline V gene data show CDR1 as SGHTA and CDR2 as FQGNSA. V was clipped by 5 bases and J by 4 bases; unmatched bases: 7.

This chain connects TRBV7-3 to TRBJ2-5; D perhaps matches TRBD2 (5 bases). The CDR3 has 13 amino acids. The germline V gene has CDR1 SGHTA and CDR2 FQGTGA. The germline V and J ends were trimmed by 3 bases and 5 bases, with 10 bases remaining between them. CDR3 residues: CASSFVRGETQYF. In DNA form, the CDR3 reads TGTGCCAGCAGCTTTGTCCGCGGGGAGACCCAGTACTTC.

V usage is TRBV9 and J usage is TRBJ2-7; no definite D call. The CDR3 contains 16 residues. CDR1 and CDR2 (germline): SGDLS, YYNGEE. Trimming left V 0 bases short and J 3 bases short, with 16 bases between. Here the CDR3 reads CASSVGPIQAGYEQYF. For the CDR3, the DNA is TGTGCCAGCAGCGTAGGTCCCATCCAAGCCGGCTACGAGCAGTACTTC.

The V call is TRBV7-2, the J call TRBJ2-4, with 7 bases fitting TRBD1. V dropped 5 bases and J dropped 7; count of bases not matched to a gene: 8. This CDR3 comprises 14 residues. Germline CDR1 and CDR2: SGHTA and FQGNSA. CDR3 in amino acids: CASSLGGQLNIQYF. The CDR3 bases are TGTGCCAGCAGCCTTGGGGGACAGTTGAACATTCAGTACTTC.

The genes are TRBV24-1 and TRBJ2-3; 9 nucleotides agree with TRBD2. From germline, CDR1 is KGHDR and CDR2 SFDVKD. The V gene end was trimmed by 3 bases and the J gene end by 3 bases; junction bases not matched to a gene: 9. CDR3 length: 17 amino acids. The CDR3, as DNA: TGTGCCACCAGTGATCCACGAGCTAGCGGGGATACAGATACGCAGTATTTT. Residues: CATSDPRASGDTDTQYF.

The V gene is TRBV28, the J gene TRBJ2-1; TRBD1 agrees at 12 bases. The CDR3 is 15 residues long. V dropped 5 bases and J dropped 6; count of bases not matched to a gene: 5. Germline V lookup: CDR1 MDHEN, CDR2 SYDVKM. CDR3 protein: CASSAPGQGANEQFF. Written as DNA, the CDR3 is TGTGCCAGCAGTGCACCGGGACAGGGGGCCAATGAGCAGTTCTTC.

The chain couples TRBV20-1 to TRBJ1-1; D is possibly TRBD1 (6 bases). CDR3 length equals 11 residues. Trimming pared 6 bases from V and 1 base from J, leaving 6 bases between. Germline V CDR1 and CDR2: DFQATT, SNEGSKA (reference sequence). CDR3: CSAGGNTEAFF. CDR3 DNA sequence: TGCAGTGCAGGGGGGAACACTGAAGCTTTCTTT.